The 32 T cell receptor beta chains listed next were all sequenced from one sample in a study of tumor-infiltrating lymphocytes in primary liver carcinoma. The source material, roughly 18-32 mg of unsorted bulk tissue, was used to co-extract RNA and DNA. TCR beta cDNA was made from 450 to 600 ng total RNA with a constant-region primer. Libraries for TCR beta were built through three nested multiplex PCR rounds, which together made up a slightly modified ARM-PCR procedure. In the first two PCR rounds, TRBV1-TRBV30 forward primers were paired with a C-beta reverse primer, and each round lasted roughly 9 cycles. TCRdb called the multiplex PCR reads again in MiXCR, with one record for every CDR3 protein. The repertoire consists of more than 70,000 distinct CDR3 sequences, with 69% occurring once and the leading ten covering 26%. Sample: tumor-adjacent normal liver tissue. The receptors come from a middle-aged man with primary liver carcinoma and hepatitis B virus infection.

On this clonotype itself: A much larger clone lies a single base off, so this may be a read error. The chain uses TRBV11-3 and TRBJ2-5, with 9 bases lining up with TRBD2. Germline V gene data show CDR1 as SGHNT and CDR2 as YENEEA. CDR3 length: 16 residues. CDR3 region: CARSTGTSWSRETQYF. The CDR3 nucleotides read TGTGCCCGCAGCACAGGGACTAGCTGGAGCAGGGAGACACAGTACTTC.

This clonotype was found a few times. A much larger clone sits a single nucleotide away, making a read error possible. This rearrangement joins TRBV30 to TRBJ2-7; 9 bases line up with TRBD1. The CDR3 covers 13 residues. V shed 4 bases, J shed 5 bases, and the junction held 6 bases outside the gene matches. Germline V gene data show CDR1 as GTSNPN and CDR2 as SVGIG (reference sequence). The CDR3 region is CAWTPGQGHEQYF. CDR3 bases: TGTGCCTGGACACCGGGACAGGGCCACGAGCAGTACTTC.

The sample holds a few counts of this clonotype. A junction end diverges from the germline sequence, so it may reflect a read error. CDR3: CVSSQAWRGSYEQYF. CDR3 nucleotide sequence: TGTGTCAGCAGCCAAGCATGGCGCGGATCCTACGAGCAGTACTTC. The chain employs TRBV4-2 and TRBJ2-7; D gene ambiguous. The CDR3 has 15 residues. Germline lookup yields CDR1 LGHNA and CDR2 YNFKEQ.

Regarding this clonotype: A much larger clone is a single base away; this may be a read error. The chain uses TRBV29-1 and TRBJ2-5, with no clear D. The germline V gene encodes CDR1 SQVTM and CDR2 ANQGSEA. This CDR3 spans 14 amino acids. This chain's CDR3 is CSVEFPAAQEAQYF. The CDR3 DNA follows: TGCAGCGTTGAATTCCCAGCCGCCCAAGAGGCCCAGTACTTC.

With regard to this clonotype: One end of the junction does not line up with germline, which may come from a read error. J is TRBJ2-7 and V is TRBV10-2; perhaps D is TRBD1 or TRBD2 (5 bases each). The germline V gene encodes CDR1 WSHSY and CDR2 SAAADI. This CDR3 region has 15 residues. The CDR3 is CASNPGRGAIYEQYF. The CDR3 DNA reads as TGCGCCAGCAACCCTGGACGAGGGGCGATCTACGAGCAGTACTTT.

About this clonotype: One end of the junction does not line up with germline, which may come from a read error. V gene TRBV12-5 combines with J gene TRBJ2-1; tentatively, D is TRBD2 (6 bases). CDR1 is LGHNT and CDR2 is FRNRAP in the germline V gene. The CDR3 sequence is 15 residues long. The CDR3 spells CASGLVPGLYDEQFF. The CDR3 nucleotides read TGTGCTAGTGGTCTGGTACCGGGACTCTACGATGAGCAGTTCTTC.

A note on this clonotype: This could be a read error, since a much larger clone is one nucleotide away. This rearrangement joins TRBV28 to TRBJ2-5; weak D call: TRBD2 (5 bases). Looked up from germline, CDR1 is MDHEN and CDR2 is SYDVKM. The CDR3 spans 13 residues. The CDR3 spells CVTYHDRGRTQYF. CDR3 bases: TGTGTCACCTACCACGACCGGGGTCGGACCCAGTACTTC.

With regard to this clonotype: At one of its ends the junction is not consistent with the germline gene, which may arise from a read error. The genes are TRBV12-3 or TRBV12-4 and TRBJ2-7; 9 positions agree with TRBD2. The CDR3 covers 15 residues. CDR3 in amino acids: CASSLAGLTNYEQYF. In DNA, the CDR3 is TGTGCTAGCAGTCTAGCGGGACTCACCAATTACGAGCAGTACTTC.

On this clonotype itself: The conserved final phenylalanine or tryptophan is absent from the CDR3, which likely points to a read error. It is unclear where the CDR3 begins or ends on the DNA, so no DNA is shown, and the CDR3 is as TCRdb lists it. The J gene is TRBJ2-5, the V gene TRBV11-1; whether TRBD1, the table's D call, matches the DNA was not checked. The CDR3 has 14 residues if both end residues are counted. Germline V gene lookup returns CDR1 SGHAT and CDR2 FQDESV (reference sequence). This CDR3 is CGSSGQVEVETLYL.

Concerning this clonotype itself: Mismatch with germline at one junction end may stem from a read error. The chain employs TRBV4-1 and TRBJ2-1; the match to TRBD2 covers 13 bases. Germline V gives CDR1 MGHRA, CDR2 YSYEKL. This CDR3 region has 16 residues. The CDR3 here is CANSQGTSGTYSEQFF. The CDR3 bases are TGCGCCAACAGCCAGGGGACTAGCGGGACCTACAGTGAGCAGTTCTTC.

Of note for this clonotype: The junction shows a germline mismatch at one end, possibly a read error. This chain links TRBV29-1 with TRBJ2-3; perhaps TRBD1 as D (5 bases). Germline-derived CDR1 and CDR2 are SQVTM and ANQGSEA. The length of the CDR3 is 14 residues. CDR3 nucleotide sequence: TGCAGCGTCGAAGTTAGGGGCCCGATTAGTACGCAGTATTTT. Amino acid sequence: CSVEVRGPISTQYF.

This clonotype was detected once. Given a much more abundant clone one base away, this may be a read error. CDR3 sequence (DNA): TGTGCCAGCAGCCTTATGGGGGGGAGCCCAACTCCCGAGCAGTACTTC. Translated: CASSLMGGSPTPEQYF. V is TRBV7-9 and J is TRBJ2-7; TRBD2 matches at 7 bases. The CDR3 totals 16 residues. Germline CDR1 reads SEHNR; CDR2 reads FQNEAQ (reference sequence). V dropped 5 bases and J dropped 6; count of bases not matched to a gene: 16.

For this clonotype: Here the CDR3 omits its conserved ending phenylalanine or tryptophan, so a read error is the likely source. The rearrangement links TRBV6-2 or TRBV6-3 to TRBJ2-7; tentatively, D is TRBD2 (5 bases). The V gene lost 7 bases and the J gene lost 1 base, with 17 bases spanning the gap. CDR3 length equals 15 residues. Germline CDR1 MNHEY, CDR2 SVGEGT. CDR3 bases: TGTGCCAGCACGTACTTAGTGGGAGTGTCCTACGAGCAGTACTCC. Its translation is CASTYLVGVSYEQYS.

Concerning this clonotype itself: A read error may explain this, as a much larger clone is one base away. This sequence joins TRBV7-9 and TRBJ2-7, with no clear D. The germline V and J ends were trimmed by 5 bases and 2 bases, with 7 bases remaining between them. The germline gives CDR1 SEHNR, CDR2 FQNEAQ (reference sequence). The CDR3 covers 12 residues. The CDR3 protein is CASSLPTYEQYF. For the CDR3, the DNA is TGTGCCAGCAGCCTCCCGACCTACGAGCAGTACTTC.

Remarks on this clonotype: Without the conserved terminal phenylalanine or tryptophan, this CDR3 likely stems from a read error. This chain links TRBV12-3 or TRBV12-4 with TRBJ2-3; 8 bases fit TRBD2. The CDR3 consists of 14 residues. V lost 5 bases and J lost 7; bases outside the gene matches: 8. CDR3 sequence: CASSPGTRPNTQYS. In DNA form, the CDR3 reads TGTGCCAGCAGTCCCGGGACTAGGCCAAATACGCAGTATTCT.

The rearrangement joins TRBV6-5 to TRBJ1-1, with TRBD1 identical over 8 bases. This CDR3 contains 13 residues. Germline V gives CDR1 MNHEY, CDR2 SVGAGI. J gave up 13 bases and V 6 bases, and 13 bases lay outside the gene matches. The chain's CDR3 is CASRIQGDTELFF. The CDR3 DNA reads TGTGCCAGCAGGATACAGGGGGACACTGAACTTTTCTTT.

This clonotype has only one observation. At one end the junction does not follow the germline gene, possibly because of a read error. V and J are TRBV20-1 and TRBJ2-7, with 11 bases that match TRBD2. Germline loops: CDR1 DFQATT, CDR2 SNEGSKA (reference sequence). This CDR3 has 13 amino acids. The CDR3 DNA sequence: TGCAGTACTAGACTAGCGGGATGGGGTGAGCAGTACTTC. It is translated as CSTRLAGWGEQYF.

Regarding this clonotype: Being one base from a much bigger clone, this may be a read error. The V call is TRBV11-1, the J call TRBJ2-1, with D uncertain. The CDR3 totals 16 residues. Germline CDR1 and CDR2: SGHAT and FQDESV (reference sequence). CDR3 protein: CTSSLRVADSYNEQFF. The CDR3 DNA reads as TGTACCAGCAGCCTCCGGGTGGCGGACTCCTACAATGAGCAGTTCTTC.

This clonotype was seen repeatedly, ten times or more. The genes are TRBV29-1 and TRBJ2-3, with 11 bases fitting TRBD2. Germline V CDR1 and CDR2: SQVTM, ANQGSEA. The ends lost 1 base at V and 6 bases at J; junction bases unmatched: 3. The CDR3 consists of 14 residues. The CDR3 coding sequence is TGCAGCGTTGAAGTACTAGCGGGAGCGGATACGCAGTATTTT. Protein: CSVEVLAGADTQYF.

The chain uses TRBV10-3 and TRBJ2-2; D perhaps matches TRBD2 (5 bases). Trimming removed 7 bases at V and 17 bases at J, with 26 bases between. CDR3 length: 14 residues. Per the germline V gene, CDR1 is ENHRY and CDR2 is SYGVKD. CDR3 DNA: TGTGCCATCAATGGTATCGCGAACACCGGGGAGCCCTTTTTT. Translating it yields CAINGIANTGEPFF.

Regarding this clonotype: The conserved phenylalanine or tryptophan normally closing the CDR3 is absent here, so this likely arose from a read error. The DNA is left out, because the CDR3 cannot be placed on it with certainty; the CDR3 is given as TCRdb lists it. The chain's CDR3 is CASSQESCTYEQCS. The rearrangement links TRBV4-3 to TRBJ2-7. The germline V gene encodes CDR1 LGHNA and CDR2 YSLEER. Termini included, the CDR3 measures 14 amino acids.

Notes on this clonotype: A much larger clone differs by one base, so this may be a read error. This chain connects TRBV29-1 to TRBJ2-3, with 8 bases lining up with TRBD2. Trimming cost V 4 bases and J 10 bases; bases outside gene matches: 16. The CDR3 is made up of 15 amino acids. Germline CDR1 is SQVTM and CDR2 is ANQGSEA. Here the CDR3 reads CSVAGISGSGRAQYF. CDR3 DNA: TGCAGCGTTGCAGGGATAAGCGGGAGCGGTAGAGCGCAGTATTTT.

The chain links TRBV11-2 to TRBJ2-7, with a possible D match to TRBD1 (5 bases). The length of the CDR3 is 11 residues. CDR1 and CDR2 (germline): SGHAT, FQNNGV. The CDR3 protein is CASTKGVEHYV. For the CDR3, the DNA is TGTGCCAGCACAAAAGGGGTTGAGCATTATGTC.

This clonotype was found a few times. This chain connects TRBV5-6 to TRBJ1-1; D remains ambiguous. This CDR3 comprises 11 residues. Germline CDR1 reads SGHDT; CDR2 reads YYEEEE. The ends were cut back, 4 bases at V and 10 bases at J, with 11 bases in the middle. CDR3 sequence: CASSLSWTAFF. The CDR3 DNA follows: TGTGCCAGCAGCCTCTCATGGACAGCTTTCTTT. Drawing the rest from reference TRBV5-6 and TRBJ1-1, the complete variable domain is DAGVTQSPTHLIKTRGQQVTLRCSPKSGHDTVSWYQQALGQGPQFIFQYYEEEERQRGNFPDRFSGHQFPNYSSELNVNALLLGDSALYLCASSLSWTAFFGQGTRLTVV.

Note on this clonotype: Here the CDR3 omits its conserved ending phenylalanine or tryptophan, so a read error is the likely source. The chain joins TRBV11-2 to TRBJ2-3; tentative D call: TRBD2 (6 bases). CDR1 and CDR2 from the germline V gene are SGHAT and FQNNGV. CDR3 size: 15 residues. The CDR3: CASSFYGGSRDTQYH. DNA for the CDR3: TGTGCCAGCAGCTTCTACGGGGGTAGCAGAGATACGCAGTATCAT.

The sample holds one count of this clonotype. CDR3 residues: CASSRRDTEAFF. In nucleotides, the CDR3 is TGTGCCAGCAGTCGCAGGGACACTGAAGCTTTCTTT. The chain recombines TRBV4-2 with TRBJ1-1; D is possibly TRBD1 (5 bases). The CDR3 totals 12 residues. Germline loops: CDR1 LGHNA, CDR2 YNFKEQ. Between the trimmed V and J ends, which lost 6 bases and 3 bases, there was a span of 8 bases.

As for this clonotype: The germline gene is not matched at one end of the junction; a read error may be the cause. V and J are TRBV11-2 and TRBJ2-7; D remains unclear. Germline lookup yields CDR1 SGHAT and CDR2 FQNNGV. The CDR3 covers 15 residues. CDR3 coding DNA: TGTACCAGCAGCTTAGATCTCAGGCTAGAGGACGAACAGTACTTC. Encoded protein: CTSSLDLRLEDEQYF.

This clonotype has at least ten counts. The chain joins TRBV5-6 to TRBJ2-3; D call uncertain. This CDR3 region has 16 residues. The V end lost 5 bases, the J end lost 1 base, and 17 bases lay between the germline ends. Germline CDR1 and CDR2: SGHDT and YYEEEE. In DNA form, the CDR3 reads TGTGCCAGCAGTCCGGGTCGAGAGTCGGGCACAGATACGCAGTATTTT. Translation gives CASSPGRESGTDTQYF.

As regards this clonotype: This is likely a read error, given that the CDR3 carries no conserved phenylalanine or tryptophan at its end. This chain joins TRBV6-6 and TRBJ1-5, with 7 bases that match TRBD1. Per the germline V gene, CDR1 is MNHNY and CDR2 is SVGAGI (reference sequence). The CDR3 runs 17 residues. After removal of 0 bases from V and 4 bases from J, the junction contained 9 bases not matched to a gene. The CDR3: CASSYSRPRDSNQPQHY. The DNA for the CDR3 is TGTGCCAGCAGTTACTCGAGACCCCGGGACAGTAATCAGCCCCAGCATTAT.

Worth noting for this clonotype: One junction end disagrees with the germline gene, perhaps due to a read error. J is TRBJ2-7 and V is TRBV4-2, with D possibly TRBD2 on 6 matching bases. Germline V gene sequence: CDR1 LGHNA, CDR2 YNFKEQ. The CDR3 spans 14 residues. The DNA for the CDR3 is TGTGCCAGCAGCCCAGAGGGAGGAGTCTACGAGCAATACTTC. Translation: CASSPEGGVYEQYF.

With respect to this clonotype: Because it lacks the conserved phenylalanine or tryptophan at the end, this CDR3 is likely a read error. CDR3: CASSIDGTGGKLFL. In nucleotides, the CDR3 is TGCGCCAGCAGTATCGACGGGACAGGAGGAAAACTGTTTTTA. The chain uses TRBV10-1 and TRBJ1-4; 8 nucleotides align to TRBD1. The germline CDR1 and CDR2 sequences are WNHNN and SYGVQD (reference sequence). Trimming cost V 5 bases and J 10 bases; bases outside gene matches: 9. The CDR3 extends over 14 amino acids.

About this clonotype: This CDR3 is missing its conserved last phenylalanine or tryptophan, likely due to a read error. The chain links TRBV5-6 to TRBJ2-1; no clear D gene. Trimming cost V 4 bases and J 4 bases, with 12 bases left between them. There are 14 residues in the CDR3. Germline V gene lookup returns CDR1 SGHDT and CDR2 YYEEEE. This CDR3 is CASSPGAEYNEQFS. The DNA of the CDR3 is TGTGCCAGCAGCCCTGGTGCAGAGTACAATGAGCAGTTCTCC.